This TCR beta chain was captured by sequencing in a study of CD8+ T cells in alopecia areata. Treatment given: oral pan-JAK inhibitor, 5-10 mg twice daily. cDNA prepared by RNA extraction and subsequent reverse transcription served as the template for sequencing. Sequenced by immunoSEQ multiplex PCR; TCRdb stores in-frame clones only, minus some. The sample lists more than 95,000 clones, 50% to 75% occurring once. Notes on the study in general: As there was one nonresponder, how baseline CD8+ expansion relates to response remains uncertain.

About this clone: The antigen is unknown.

Sample: CD8+ T cells sorted from blood, taken at week 4, from a patient treated with tofacitinib. The clonotype originates from a human donor with alopecia areata.

Here the CDR3 reads CSVERTETSAYEQYF. For the CDR3, the DNA is TGCAGCGTTGAACGTACGGAAACAAGCGCCTACGAGCAGTACTTC. The chain has TRBV29-1 and TRBJ2-7; the D is unclear. Germline lookup yields CDR1 SQVTM and CDR2 ANQGSEA. The CDR3 contains 15 residues. The V end lost 2 bases, the J end lost 2 bases, and 16 bases lay between the germline ends.